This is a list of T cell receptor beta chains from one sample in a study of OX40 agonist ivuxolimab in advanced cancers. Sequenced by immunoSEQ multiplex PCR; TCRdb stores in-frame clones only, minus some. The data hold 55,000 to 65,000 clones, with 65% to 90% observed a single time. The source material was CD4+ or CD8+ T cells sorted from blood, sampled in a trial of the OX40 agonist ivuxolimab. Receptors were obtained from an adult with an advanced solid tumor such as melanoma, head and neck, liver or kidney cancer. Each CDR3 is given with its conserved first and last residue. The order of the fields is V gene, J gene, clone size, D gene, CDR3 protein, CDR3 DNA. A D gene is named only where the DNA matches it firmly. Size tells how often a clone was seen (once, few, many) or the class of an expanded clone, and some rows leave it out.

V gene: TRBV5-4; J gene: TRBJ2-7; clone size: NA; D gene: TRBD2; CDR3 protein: CASSLVGGSSYEQYF; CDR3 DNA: TGTGCCAGCAGCTTGGTCGGGGGGTCCTCCTACGAGCAGTACTTC
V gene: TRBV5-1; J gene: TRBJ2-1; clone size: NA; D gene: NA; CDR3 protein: CASSLVGGAHNEQFF; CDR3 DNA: TGCGCCAGCAGCTTGGTGGGCGGGGCACACAATGAGCAGTTCTTC
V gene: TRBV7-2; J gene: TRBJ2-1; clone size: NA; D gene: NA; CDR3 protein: CASSLATGSYNEQFF; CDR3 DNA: TGTGCCAGCAGCTTAGCGACAGGCTCCTACAATGAGCAGTTCTTC
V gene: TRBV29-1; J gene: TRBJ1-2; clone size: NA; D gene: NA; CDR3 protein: CSVLNGGGRQDSNYGYTF; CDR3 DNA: TGCAGCGTCCTCAACGGGGGGGGGAGACAGGACTCTAACTATGGCTACACCTTC
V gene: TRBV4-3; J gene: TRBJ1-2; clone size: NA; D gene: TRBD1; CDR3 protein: CASSQDLSRGLGYTF; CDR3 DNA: TGCGCCAGCAGCCAAGATCTATCGAGGGGGCTCGGCTACACCTTC
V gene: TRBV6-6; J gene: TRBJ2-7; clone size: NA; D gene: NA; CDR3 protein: CASSSGTYEQYF; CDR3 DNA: TGTGCCAGCAGTTCCGGAACCTACGAGCAGTACTTC
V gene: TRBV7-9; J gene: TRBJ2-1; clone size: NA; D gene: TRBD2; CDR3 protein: CASSPYGLADFYNEQFF; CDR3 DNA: TGTGCCAGCAGCCCCTACGGACTAGCGGATTTCTACAATGAGCAGTTCTTC
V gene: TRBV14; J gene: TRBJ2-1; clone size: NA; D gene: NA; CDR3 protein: CASSQEQGQQFF; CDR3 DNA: TGTGCCAGCAGCCAGGAACAGGGTCAGCAGTTCTTC
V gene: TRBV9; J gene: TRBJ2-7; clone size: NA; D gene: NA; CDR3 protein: CASSSDTAYEQYF; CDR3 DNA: TGTGCCAGCAGCTCCGACACAGCCTACGAGCAGTACTTC
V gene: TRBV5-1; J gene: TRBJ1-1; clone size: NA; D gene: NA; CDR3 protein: CASSLARAGDTEAFF; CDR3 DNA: TGCGCCAGCAGCTTGGCCAGGGCAGGGGACACTGAAGCTTTCTTT
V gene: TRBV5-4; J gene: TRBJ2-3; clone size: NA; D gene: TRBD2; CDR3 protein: CASSSSGATDTQYF; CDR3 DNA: TGTGCCAGCAGCTCTAGCGGGGCTACAGATACGCAGTATTTT
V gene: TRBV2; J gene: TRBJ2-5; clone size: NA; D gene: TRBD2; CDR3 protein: CASSEGGGARETQYF; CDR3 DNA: TGTGCCAGCAGTGAAGGCGGGGGGGCTCGGGAGACCCAGTACTTC
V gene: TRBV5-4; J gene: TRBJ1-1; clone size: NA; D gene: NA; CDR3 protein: CASKGGGLNTEAFF; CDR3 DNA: TGTGCCAGCAAAGGGGGTGGGCTGAACACTGAAGCTTTCTTT
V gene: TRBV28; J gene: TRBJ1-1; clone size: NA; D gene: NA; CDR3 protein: CASSLLGRDTEAFF; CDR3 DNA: TGTGCCAGCAGTTTACTTGGGAGGGACACTGAAGCTTTCTTT
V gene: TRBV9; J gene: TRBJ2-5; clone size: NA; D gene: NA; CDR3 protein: CASSVGTVGETQYF; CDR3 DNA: TGTGCCAGCAGCGTAGGGACAGTCGGTGAGACCCAGTACTTC
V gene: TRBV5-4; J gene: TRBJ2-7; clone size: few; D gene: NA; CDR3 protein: CASSLAGSQLAYEQYF; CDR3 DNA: TGTGCCAGCAGCTTGGCAGGGTCACAGTTAGCCTACGAGCAGTACTTC
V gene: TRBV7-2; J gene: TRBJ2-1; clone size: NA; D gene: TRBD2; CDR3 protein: CASSRAGAYNEQFF; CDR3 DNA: TGTGCCAGCAGCCGGGCGGGAGCCTACAATGAGCAGTTCTTC
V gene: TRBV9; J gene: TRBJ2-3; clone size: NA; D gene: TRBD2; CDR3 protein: CASSVEPSGSDTQYF; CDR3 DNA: TGTGCCAGCAGCGTAGAGCCTAGCGGGAGTGATACGCAGTATTTT
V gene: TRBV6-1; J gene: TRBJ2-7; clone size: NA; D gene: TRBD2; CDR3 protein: CASSESGAGVYEQYF; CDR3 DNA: TGTGCCAGCAGTGAATCTGGAGCGGGAGTTTACGAGCAGTACTTC
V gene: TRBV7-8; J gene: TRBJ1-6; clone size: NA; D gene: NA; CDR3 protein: CASSFGGRGTSSYNSPLHF; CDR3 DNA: TGTGCCAGCAGCTTCGGGGGGCGCGGTACGAGCTCCTATAATTCACCCCTCCACTTT
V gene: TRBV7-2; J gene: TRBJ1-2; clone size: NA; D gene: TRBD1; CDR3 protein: CASSFPGTGGTFNYGYTF; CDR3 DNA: TGTGCCAGCAGCTTCCCGGGGACAGGGGGGACCTTTAACTATGGCTACACCTTC
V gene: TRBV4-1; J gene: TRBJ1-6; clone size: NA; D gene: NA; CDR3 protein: CASSQEEGRGNSPLHF; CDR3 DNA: TGCGCCAGCAGCCAAGAAGAGGGCAGGGGCAATTCACCCCTCCACTTT
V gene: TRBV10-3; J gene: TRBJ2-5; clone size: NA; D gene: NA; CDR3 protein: CATRGDTSGETQYF; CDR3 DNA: TGTGCCACCAGAGGGGACACCTCGGGGGAGACCCAGTACTTC
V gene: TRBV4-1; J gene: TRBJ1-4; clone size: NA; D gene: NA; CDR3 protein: CASSQGTLLANEKLFF; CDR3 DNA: TGCGCCAGCAGCCAGGGGACCCTTCTCGCTAATGAAAAACTGTTTTTT
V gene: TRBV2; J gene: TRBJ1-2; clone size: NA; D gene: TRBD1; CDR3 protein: CASYVTGVGGYTF; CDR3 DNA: TGTGCCAGCTATGTCACAGGGGTCGGCGGCTACACCTTC
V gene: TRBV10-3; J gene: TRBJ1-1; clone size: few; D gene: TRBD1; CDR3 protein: CAISELDRGVGDF; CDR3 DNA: TGTGCCATCAGTGAGTTGGACAGGGGCGTCGGGGACTTT
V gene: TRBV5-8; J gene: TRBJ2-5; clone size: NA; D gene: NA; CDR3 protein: CASSLWTGEETQYF; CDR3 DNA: TGTGCCAGCAGCCTTTGGACGGGGGAGGAGACCCAGTACTTC
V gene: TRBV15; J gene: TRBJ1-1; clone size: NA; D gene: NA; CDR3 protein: CATSRDQEGMNTEAFF; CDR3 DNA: TGTGCCACCAGCAGAGATCAAGAGGGAATGAACACTGAAGCTTTCTTT